This paragraph covers one TCR beta chain sequence. What it recognizes is unknown. cDNA came from around 0.5 to 1 ug RNA primed by random hexamers. Amplification of TCR beta CDR3 by immunoSEQ multiplex PCR spanned 54 Vbeta and 13 Jbeta. MiXCR, applied by TCRdb to the immunoSEQ multiplex PCR reads, yields one record per CDR3 protein. The data hold around 80,000 distinct CDR3 sequences, with around nine tenths observed a single time. The data were obtained in a study of CD8 T cells in Susac syndrome. Study-level findings and limits: Acknowledgment was made by the study that its TCR sequencing and HLA analysis involved a relatively small number of individuals.

Sequencing targeted TCR beta in blood CD8+ and CD4+ T cells. Negative isolation was used for CD8+ and CD4+ T cells, and FACS enrichment was applied to TEMRA cells. The receptor's source is a human donor with multiple sclerosis. Specimen: CD8+ T cells from PBMCs.

In DNA form, the CDR3 reads TGTGCCAGCAGTCCCGTACAGGATCGGGGCTACACCTTC. Protein sequence: CASSPVQDRGYTF. The J gene is TRBJ1-2, the V gene TRBV27, with D maybe TRBD1 (5 bases). CDR1 and CDR2 (germline): MNHEY, SMNVEV (reference sequence). V dropped 5 bases and J dropped 8 bases, with 15 bases sitting between them. The CDR3 sequence is 13 residues long.